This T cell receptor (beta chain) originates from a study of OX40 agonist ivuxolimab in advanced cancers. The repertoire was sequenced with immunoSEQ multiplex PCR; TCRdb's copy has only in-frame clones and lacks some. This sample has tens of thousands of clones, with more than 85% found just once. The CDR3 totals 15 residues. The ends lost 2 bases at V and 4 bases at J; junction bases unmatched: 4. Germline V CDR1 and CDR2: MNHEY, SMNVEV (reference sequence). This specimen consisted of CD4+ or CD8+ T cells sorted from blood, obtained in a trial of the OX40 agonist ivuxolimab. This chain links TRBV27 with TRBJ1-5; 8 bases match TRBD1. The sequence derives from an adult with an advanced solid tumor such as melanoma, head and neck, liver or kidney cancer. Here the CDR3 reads CASSLGTGGNQPQHF. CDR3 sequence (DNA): TGTGCCAGCAGTTTAGGGACAGGTGGGAATCAGCCCCAGCATTTT.